These 18 T cell receptor beta chains share one sample of origin, sequenced in a study of blood T cell repertoires in COVID-19. Clones were read by immunoSEQ multiplex PCR, and TCRdb kept only the in-frame ones, dropping some. This sample has 350,000 to 450,000 clones, with less than 90% found just once. The sample taken for sequencing was PBMCs or T cells enriched from blood (not recorded which). All receptors come from a woman between 45 and 65 years old who had recovered from COVID-19.

This clone has just a few counts. The rearrangement joins TRBV30 to TRBJ2-7; 9 bases are a match to TRBD2. The germline V gene has CDR1 GTSNPN and CDR2 SVGIG (reference sequence). V trimming: 3 bases; J trimming: 7 bases; junction bases outside the gene matches: 7. This CDR3 is 13 amino acids long. The CDR3 reads CAWSGSLAGEQYF. CDR3 sequence (DNA): TGTGCCTGGAGCGGATCACTAGCGGGTGAGCAGTACTTC.

The genes are TRBV28 and TRBJ1-2; D not resolved. Germline V lookup: CDR1 MDHEN, CDR2 SYDVKM. CDR3 length: 19 amino acids. Trimming took off 2 bases at V and 7 bases at J, with 29 bases between the two ends. The CDR3, as DNA: TGTGCCAGCAGTTTAACGGGGTTTAAGGGATCGGTGAGGGTCGGTGGCTACACCTTC. Encoded protein: CASSLTGFKGSVRVGGYTF.

The J gene is TRBJ2-7, the V gene TRBV5-1; tentatively, D is TRBD1 (7 bases). CDR1 is SGHRS, CDR2 YFSETQ, per germline. CDR3 length: 15 residues. V was cut by 0 bases and J by 3 bases, with 13 bases left in between. The DNA for the CDR3 is TGCGCCAGCAGCTTGGGCGGGACAGACCTCTACGAGCAGTACTTC. Its translation is CASSLGGTDLYEQYF.

CDR3 nucleotides: TGTGCCAGCAGCTTAGCCGCTAACCGGCTAGACGAGCAGTACTTC. Its protein is CASSLAANRLDEQYF. V is TRBV7-2 and J is TRBJ2-7; D unresolved. The CDR3 length is 15 residues. Germline V gene sequence: CDR1 SGHTA, CDR2 FQGNSA. Trimming took off 0 bases at V and 5 bases at J, with 14 bases between the two ends.

The CDR3 loop is CASSVGGEETQYF. In DNA form, the CDR3 reads TGTGCCAGCAGCGTAGGGGGGGAAGAGACCCAGTACTTC. V is TRBV9 and J is TRBJ2-5, with D possibly TRBD2 on 6 matching bases. The germline V gene has CDR1 SGDLS and CDR2 YYNGEE. V lost 0 bases to trimming and J lost 3 bases, with 6 bases between them. The CDR3 sequence is 13 residues long.

This clone showed up just once. The V call is TRBV18, the J call TRBJ1-2, with D hard to call. Per the germline V gene, CDR1 is KGHSH and CDR2 is LQKENI. This CDR3 spans 15 amino acids. Trimming stripped 3 bases from V and 1 base from J, with 12 bases between. CDR3 protein: CASSPDTFNNYGYTF. CDR3 sequence (DNA): TGTGCCAGCTCACCTGACACCTTTAATAACTATGGCTACACCTTC.

This clone was counted a single time. The V call is TRBV18, the J call TRBJ1-2, with 7 bases matching TRBD1. The length of the CDR3 is 14 residues. The germline V gene encodes CDR1 KGHSH and CDR2 LQKENI. The V gene end was trimmed by 2 bases and the J gene end by 5 bases; junction bases not matched to a gene: 5. CDR3 DNA: TGTGCCAGCTCACCAGATACAGGGGTATATGGCTACACCTTC. Residues: CASSPDTGVYGYTF.

DNA for the CDR3: TGTGCCAGCTCACCGGTAAACAGGGGGCCCGGAGATACGCAGTATTTT. The encoded protein is CASSPVNRGPGDTQYF. The chain recombines TRBV18 with TRBJ2-3; 9 bases map to TRBD1. CDR3 length equals 16 residues. The germline CDR1 and CDR2 sequences are KGHSH and LQKENI. V shed 3 bases and J 5 bases; nucleotides not matched to a gene: 9.

This chain's CDR3 is CASRGGLMNTEAFF. CDR3 bases: TGTGCCAGCAGGGGGGGACTCATGAACACTGAAGCTTTCTTT. The genes are TRBV6-5 and TRBJ1-1, with D tentatively TRBD1 (5 bases). The CDR3 length is 14 residues. Germline V CDR1 and CDR2: MNHEY, SVGAGI. Trimming pared 6 bases from V and 0 bases from J, leaving 11 bases between.

J is TRBJ1-2 and V is TRBV30, with D possibly TRBD1 on 6 matching bases. Germline V CDR1 and CDR2: GTSNPN, SVGIG (reference sequence). This CDR3 has 12 residues. V shed 6 bases and J shed 6 bases, with 14 bases lying between them. For the CDR3, the DNA is TGTGCCTGCAAGGACAGCTCAAATGGCTACACCTTC. Translating gives CACKDSSNGYTF. Full variable domain (missing parts from reference TRBV30 and TRBJ1-2): SQTIHQWPATLVQPVGSPLSLECTVEGTSNPNLYWYRQAAGRGLQLLFYSVGIGQISSEVPQNLSASRPQDRQFILSSKKLLLSDSGFYLCACKDSSNGYTFGSGTRLTVV.

Of note for this clone: Other nucleotide sequences in the sample specify the same CDR3. The chain couples TRBV5-1 to TRBJ2-7; 7 bases match TRBD1. Germline V CDR1 and CDR2: SGHRS, YFSETQ. The ends lost 0 bases at V and 2 bases at J; junction bases unmatched: 2. This CDR3 has 14 amino acids. The CDR3 loop reads CASSLGDRAYEQYF. CDR3 nucleotides: TGCGCCAGCAGCTTGGGCGACAGGGCCTACGAGCAGTACTTC.

The chain combines TRBV19 with TRBJ1-2; D may be TRBD1 (6 bases). CDR1 LNHDA and CDR2 SQIVND come from the germline V gene (reference sequence). The CDR3 contains 13 residues. The V gene lost 3 bases and the J gene lost 6 bases, with 11 bases spanning the gap. The CDR3: CASSMDWGHGYTF. The CDR3 coding sequence is TGTGCCAGTAGTATGGATTGGGGGCATGGCTACACCTTC.

The chain couples TRBV2 to TRBJ2-1; TRBD2 aligns across 7 bases. Looked up from germline, CDR1 is SNHLY and CDR2 is FYNNEI. The CDR3 has 14 amino acids. J was trimmed by 2 bases and V by 5 bases; bases with no gene match: 3. CDR3 in DNA: TGTGCCAGCAGTCATGGACTAGCCTACAATGAGCAGTTCTTC. Protein sequence: CASSHGLAYNEQFF.

This chain links TRBV9 with TRBJ2-3; 8 nucleotides agree with TRBD2. Germline CDR1 is SGDLS and CDR2 is YYNGEE. The CDR3 consists of 13 residues. V lost 7 bases to trimming and J lost 2 bases; unmatched junction nucleotides: 3. CDR3: CASSGGHTDTQYF. CDR3 bases: TGTGCCAGCTCGGGGGGGCACACAGATACGCAGTATTTT.

This clone was observed a handful of times. Within the sample, other DNA sequences also encode this same CDR3. CDR3 in amino acids: CASSPDRGPYEQYF. The DNA of the CDR3 is TGCGCCAGCAGCCCAGACAGGGGGCCTTACGAGCAGTACTTC. The V and J genes are TRBV5-1 and TRBJ2-7, with TRBD1 matching over 10 bases. CDR1 and CDR2 from the germline V gene are SGHRS and YFSETQ. V lost 4 bases, J lost 4 bases, and 5 bases stayed unmatched. CDR3 size: 14 residues.

The V call is TRBV19, the J call TRBJ1-3, with D maybe TRBD1 (5 bases). This CDR3 spans 15 amino acids. Germline V gene data show CDR1 as LNHDA and CDR2 as SQIVND (reference sequence). With 1 base removed from V and 3 bases from J, the gap between germline ends came to 10 bases. The CDR3 nucleotides read TGTGCCAGTAGTATAGGGGGCTTAGATGGAAACACCATATATTTT. Amino acid sequence: CASSIGGLDGNTIYF.

This sequence joins TRBV12-5 and TRBJ1-2; a possible D gene is TRBD1 (5 bases). V was trimmed by 4 bases and J by 4 bases, leaving 7 bases between them. CDR1 is LGHNT, CDR2 FRNRAP, per germline. The CDR3 is 12 amino acids. CDR3 bases: TGTGCTAGTGGTTCAGGGATCTATGGCTACACCTTC. It codes for CASGSGIYGYTF. Based on the CDR3 plus reference TRBV12-5 and TRBJ1-2, the full variable domain is DARVTQTPRHKVTEMGQEVTMRCQPILGHNTVFWYRQTMMQGLELLAYFRNRAPLDDSGMPKDRFSAEMPDATLATLKIQPSEPRDSAVYFCASGSGIYGYTFGSGTRLTVV.

The chain carries TRBV6-5 and TRBJ1-2, with D possibly TRBD1 on 6 matching bases. Trimming cost V 8 bases and J 2 bases, with 9 bases left between them. The CDR3 runs 12 residues. Germline CDR1 is MNHEY and CDR2 is SVGAGI. The DNA for the CDR3 is TGTGCCAGCTACAGGGAAAACTATGGCTACACCTTC. Amino acids: CASYRENYGYTF.